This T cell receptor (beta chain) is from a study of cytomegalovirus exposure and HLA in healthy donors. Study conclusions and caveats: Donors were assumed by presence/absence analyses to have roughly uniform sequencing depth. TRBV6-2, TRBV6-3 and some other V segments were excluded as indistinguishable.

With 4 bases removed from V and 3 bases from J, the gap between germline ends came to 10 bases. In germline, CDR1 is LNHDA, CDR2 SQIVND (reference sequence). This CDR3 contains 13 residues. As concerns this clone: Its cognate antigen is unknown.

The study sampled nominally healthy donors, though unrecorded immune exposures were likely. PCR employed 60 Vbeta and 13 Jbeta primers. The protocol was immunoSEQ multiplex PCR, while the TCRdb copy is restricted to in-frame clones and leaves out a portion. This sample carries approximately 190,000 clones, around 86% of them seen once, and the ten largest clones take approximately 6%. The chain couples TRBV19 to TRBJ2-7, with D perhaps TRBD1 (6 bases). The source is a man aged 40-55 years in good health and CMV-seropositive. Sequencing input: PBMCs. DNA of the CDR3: TGTGCCAGTAGTAACAGGGCAAACTACGAGCAGTACTTC. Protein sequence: CASSNRANYEQYF.